These T cell receptor beta chains were read from a single sample in a study of PD-L1 blockade in urothelial cancer. The repertoire was sequenced with immunoSEQ multiplex PCR; TCRdb's copy has only in-frame clones and lacks some. The sample lists under 60,000 clones; approximately 83% were seen once. The source was PBMCs, collected around atezolizumab (anti-PD-L1) treatment. The source is a man aged 60 to 75 with urothelial cancer. Both conserved end residues are part of each CDR3. Each record gives: clone size, J gene, D gene, V gene, CDR3 protein, CDR3 DNA. The D gene is left open where the match is weak. Clone size appears in some rows only: once, few, many, or a class for an expanded clone.

abundance: few; j_gene: TRBJ2-4; d_gene: NA; v_gene: TRBV6-5; CDR3aa: CASGEDIQYF; CDR3nt: TGTGCCAGCGGGGAGGACATTCAGTACTTC
abundance: NA; j_gene: TRBJ1-4; d_gene: TRBD1; v_gene: TRBV28; CDR3aa: CASRQGNEKLFF; CDR3nt: TGTGCCAGCAGACAGGGGAATGAAAAACTGTTTTTT
abundance: NA; j_gene: TRBJ2-7; d_gene: TRBD1; v_gene: TRBV2; CDR3aa: CASMRGGSALSYEQYF; CDR3nt: TGTGCCAGCATGAGAGGGGGCAGTGCCCTTTCCTACGAGCAGTACTTC
abundance: NA; j_gene: TRBJ1-5; d_gene: TRBD1; v_gene: TRBV29-1; CDR3aa: CSVETGRNQPQHF; CDR3nt: TGCAGCGTAGAGACAGGGCGCAATCAGCCCCAGCATTTT
abundance: NA; j_gene: TRBJ1-5; d_gene: NA; v_gene: TRBV28; CDR3aa: CASSLGGTGHQPQHF; CDR3nt: TGTGCCAGCAGTTTGGGGGGAACGGGACATCAGCCCCAGCATTTT
abundance: NA; j_gene: TRBJ1-1; d_gene: TRBD1; v_gene: TRBV27; CDR3aa: CASSGDRGFTEAFF; CDR3nt: TGTGCCAGCAGCGGGGACAGGGGTTTCACTGAAGCTTTCTTT
abundance: few; j_gene: TRBJ2-5; d_gene: TRBD2; v_gene: TRBV30; CDR3aa: CACRGSGGARETQYF; CDR3nt: TGTGCCTGCCGGGGGAGCGGGGGGGCCCGAGAGACCCAGTACTTC
abundance: NA; j_gene: TRBJ1-1; d_gene: NA; v_gene: TRBV7-2; CDR3aa: CASSFLKKPAGAFF; CDR3nt: TGTGCCAGCAGCTTTTTGAAGAAACCTGCGGGAGCTTTCTTT
abundance: NA; j_gene: TRBJ2-7; d_gene: TRBD1; v_gene: TRBV27; CDR3aa: CASRGRAGGSYEQYF; CDR3nt: TGTGCCAGCAGAGGAAGGGCAGGGGGTTCCTACGAGCAGTACTTC
abundance: few; j_gene: TRBJ2-5; d_gene: NA; v_gene: TRBV5-1; CDR3aa: CASSPSRETQYF; CDR3nt: TGCGCCAGCAGCCCGAGTAGAGAGACCCAGTACTTC
abundance: NA; j_gene: TRBJ2-2; d_gene: NA; v_gene: TRBV5-1; CDR3aa: CASSLAGHPTGELFF; CDR3nt: TGCGCCAGCAGCTTGGCGGGACATCCCACCGGGGAGCTGTTTTTT
abundance: NA; j_gene: TRBJ2-7; d_gene: NA; v_gene: TRBV7-2; CDR3aa: CASSSSPSSYEQYF; CDR3nt: TGTGCCAGCAGCTCCAGTCCTAGCTCCTACGAGCAGTACTTC
abundance: few; j_gene: TRBJ2-7; d_gene: TRBD1; v_gene: TRBV6-1; CDR3aa: CASGDRGPYEQYF; CDR3nt: TGTGCCAGCGGGGACAGGGGGCCCTACGAGCAGTACTTC
abundance: NA; j_gene: TRBJ2-7; d_gene: TRBD1; v_gene: TRBV7-8; CDR3aa: CASSLSPGQSYEQYF; CDR3nt: TGTGCCAGCAGCTTATCGCCGGGACAGTCCTACGAGCAGTACTTC
abundance: NA; j_gene: TRBJ2-1; d_gene: NA; v_gene: TRBV4-3; CDR3aa: CASSQDPGIPYEQFF; CDR3nt: TGCGCCAGCAGCCAAGATCCCGGGATTCCCTATGAGCAGTTCTTC
abundance: NA; j_gene: TRBJ2-2; d_gene: TRBD1; v_gene: TRBV6-6; CDR3aa: CASSWGQSNTGELFF; CDR3nt: TGTGCCAGCAGTTGGGGACAGTCGAACACCGGGGAGCTGTTTTTT
abundance: NA; j_gene: TRBJ2-1; d_gene: TRBD2; v_gene: TRBV7-6; CDR3aa: CASSPLSGGGSGQFF; CDR3nt: TGTGCCAGCAGCCCCCTGAGCGGGGGGGGATCTGGGCAGTTCTTC
abundance: NA; j_gene: TRBJ1-2; d_gene: TRBD1; v_gene: TRBV27; CDR3aa: CASSPRTGVGGYTF; CDR3nt: TGTGCCAGCAGTCCCCGGACAGGCGTAGGGGGCTACACCTTC
abundance: NA; j_gene: TRBJ1-2; d_gene: TRBD1; v_gene: TRBV7-8; CDR3aa: CASSLDATGAGGYTF; CDR3nt: TGTGCCAGCAGCTTAGATGCTACAGGGGCGGGTGGCTACACCTTC
abundance: NA; j_gene: TRBJ1-1; d_gene: NA; v_gene: TRBV7-2; CDR3aa: CASSFTQGEAFF; CDR3nt: TGTGCCAGCAGCTTTACTCAGGGGGAAGCTTTCTTT
abundance: NA; j_gene: TRBJ2-2; d_gene: TRBD2; v_gene: TRBV5-4; CDR3aa: CASSFPAGSTGELFF; CDR3nt: TGTGCCAGCAGCTTTCCAGCGGGGTCCACCGGGGAGCTGTTTTTT
abundance: NA; j_gene: TRBJ2-4; d_gene: NA; v_gene: TRBV30; CDR3aa: CAWTPGQAKNIQYF; CDR3nt: TGTGCCTGGACACCCGGACAGGCCAAAAACATTCAGTACTTC
abundance: once; j_gene: TRBJ1-5; d_gene: TRBD1; v_gene: TRBV10-1; CDR3aa: CASSEYRQGPASNQPQHF; CDR3nt: TGCGCCAGCAGTGAATACCGACAGGGGCCGGCAAGCAATCAGCCCCAGCATTTT
abundance: NA; j_gene: TRBJ2-7; d_gene: NA; v_gene: TRBV19; CDR3aa: CASSMGAEHRREQYF; CDR3nt: TGTGCCAGTAGTATGGGGGCGGAGCACCGGCGCGAGCAGTACTTC
abundance: NA; j_gene: TRBJ2-1; d_gene: NA; v_gene: TRBV6-5; CDR3aa: CASSYAYTGSEQFF; CDR3nt: TGTGCCAGCAGTTACGCTTATACAGGGAGTGAGCAGTTCTTC
abundance: NA; j_gene: TRBJ1-2; d_gene: NA; v_gene: TRBV19; CDR3aa: CASSTTGLGYTF; CDR3nt: TGTGCCAGTAGTACCACAGGGTTGGGCTACACCTTC
abundance: NA; j_gene: TRBJ2-5; d_gene: NA; v_gene: TRBV27; CDR3aa: CASSSPRGRRKETQYF; CDR3nt: TGTGCCAGCAGTTCCCCTAGGGGCCGTAGAAAAGAGACCCAGTACTTC
abundance: NA; j_gene: TRBJ2-2; d_gene: TRBD1; v_gene: TRBV28; CDR3aa: CASSGTGRPGELFF; CDR3nt: TGTGCCAGCAGCGGGACAGGGCGGCCCGGGGAGCTGTTTTTT
abundance: NA; j_gene: TRBJ2-2; d_gene: TRBD1; v_gene: TRBV15; CDR3aa: CATSRGTGTGNTGELFF; CDR3nt: TGTGCCACCAGCAGAGGTACCGGGACAGGGAACACCGGGGAGCTGTTTTTT
abundance: NA; j_gene: TRBJ2-3; d_gene: TRBD2; v_gene: TRBV7-2; CDR3aa: CASRKGVAGGADTQYF; CDR3nt: TGTGCCAGCAGGAAGGGGGTAGCGGGGGGTGCAGATACGCAGTATTTT
abundance: once; j_gene: TRBJ2-1; d_gene: TRBD2; v_gene: TRBV18; CDR3aa: CASSPAGGTYNEQFF; CDR3nt: TGTGCCAGCTCACCTGCCGGGGGGACCTACAATGAGCAGTTCTTC
abundance: NA; j_gene: TRBJ2-5; d_gene: NA; v_gene: TRBV5-1; CDR3aa: CASSLEDRPRETQYF; CDR3nt: TGCGCCAGCAGCTTGGAAGACAGGCCTCGGGAGACCCAGTACTTC
abundance: NA; j_gene: TRBJ1-5; d_gene: TRBD1; v_gene: TRBV30; CDR3aa: CASARDRVGQPQHF; CDR3nt: TGTGCCTCGGCCCGGGACAGGGTTGGTCAGCCCCAGCATTTT
abundance: NA; j_gene: TRBJ2-7; d_gene: NA; v_gene: TRBV5-5; CDR3aa: CASTGAGGPVYEQYF; CDR3nt: TGTGCCAGCACCGGGGCCGGGGGGCCGGTGTACGAGCAGTACTTC
abundance: NA; j_gene: TRBJ2-3; d_gene: TRBD1; v_gene: TRBV7-6; CDR3aa: CASSLLDRGTDTQYF; CDR3nt: TGTGCCAGCAGCTTATTGGACAGGGGCACAGATACGCAGTATTTT
abundance: NA; j_gene: TRBJ1-5; d_gene: NA; v_gene: TRBV2; CDR3aa: CASSEAAGAFTYNQPQHF; CDR3nt: TGTGCCAGCAGTGAAGCGGCAGGGGCCTTCACCTACAATCAGCCCCAGCATTTT
abundance: NA; j_gene: TRBJ2-7; d_gene: TRBD1; v_gene: TRBV19; CDR3aa: CASSIGNRGRGEQYF; CDR3nt: TGTGCCAGTAGTATAGGAAACAGGGGGCGAGGCGAGCAGTACTTC
abundance: few; j_gene: TRBJ1-5; d_gene: NA; v_gene: TRBV30; CDR3aa: CAWGSRDQPQHF; CDR3nt: TGTGCCTGGGGGAGTAGGGATCAGCCCCAGCATTTT
abundance: NA; j_gene: TRBJ2-3; d_gene: TRBD1; v_gene: TRBV4-3; CDR3aa: CASSLTGGYTDTQYF; CDR3nt: TGCGCCAGCAGCCTAACAGGGGGCTACACAGATACGCAGTATTTT
abundance: NA; j_gene: TRBJ2-7; d_gene: NA; v_gene: TRBV21-1; CDR3aa: CAIATGDTYEQYF; CDR3nt: TGTGCCATCGCTACAGGGGACACGTACGAGCAGTACTTC
abundance: NA; j_gene: TRBJ1-4; d_gene: TRBD1; v_gene: TRBV29-1; CDR3aa: CSVIDRGVTNEKLFF; CDR3nt: TGCAGCGTCATCGACAGGGGAGTTACTAATGAAAAACTGTTTTTT
abundance: NA; j_gene: TRBJ2-3; d_gene: NA; v_gene: TRBV11-2; CDR3aa: CASSLDLSDTQYF; CDR3nt: TGTGCCAGCAGCTTAGATCTATCCGATACGCAGTATTTT
abundance: NA; j_gene: TRBJ1-1; d_gene: NA; v_gene: TRBV30; CDR3aa: CAWSVPIRGTEAFF; CDR3nt: TGTGCCTGGAGTGTACCCATCAGGGGAACTGAAGCTTTCTTT
abundance: NA; j_gene: TRBJ2-7; d_gene: TRBD2; v_gene: TRBV13; CDR3aa: CASTPLSSGGPYEQYF; CDR3nt: TGTGCCAGCACCCCATTATCTAGCGGGGGCCCCTACGAGCAGTACTTC
abundance: few; j_gene: TRBJ2-3; d_gene: TRBD2; v_gene: TRBV30; CDR3aa: CAWSVGLAGDTDTQYF; CDR3nt: TGTGCCTGGAGTGTCGGGCTAGCGGGGGACACAGATACGCAGTATTTT